The 17 T cell receptor beta chains reported below all come from one sample, sequenced in a study of blood T cell repertoires in COVID-19. Profiled with immunoSEQ multiplex PCR; TCRdb holds only in-frame clones, not every one. The repertoire includes fewer than 350,000 clones, approximately 85% of them detected once, and roughly 7.8% sits in the top ten. The material sequenced was peripheral blood. The receptor set was obtained from a human donor in a cohort sampled during active COVID-19.

The rearrangement links TRBV6-2 or TRBV6-3 to TRBJ2-3; 11 bases line up with TRBD2. J gave up 5 bases and V 1 base, and 14 bases lay outside the gene matches. The CDR3 covers 19 residues. From germline, CDR1 is MNHEY and CDR2 SVGEGT. In nucleotides, the CDR3 is TGTGCCAGCAGTTACTGGATGGGCAGTGCTAGCGGGGGGATAGATACGCAGTATTTT. Translating it yields CASSYWMGSASGGIDTQYF.

The chain joins TRBV14 to TRBJ2-3; D not resolved. Germline V gene data show CDR1 as SGHDN and CDR2 as FVKESK. CDR3 length equals 15 residues. V was clipped by 0 bases and J by 4 bases, with 11 bases between them. The CDR3 region has the DNA TGTGCCAGCAGCCAAGATCAAGTTCGGGCAGATACGCAGTATTTT. It encodes CASSQDQVRADTQYF.

The chain has TRBV13 and TRBJ1-3; no definite D call. The germline V and J ends were trimmed by 1 base and 7 bases, with 5 bases remaining between them. Germline CDR1 PRHDT, CDR2 FYEKMQ (reference sequence). This CDR3 spans 12 amino acids. CDR3 sequence (DNA): TGTGCCAGCAGCTTAGATATGAACACCATATATTTT. Its translation is CASSLDMNTIYF.

This chain joins TRBV6-1 and TRBJ2-4, with unresolved D. This CDR3 spans 14 amino acids. CDR1 MNHNS and CDR2 SASEGT come from the germline V gene. The V end was cut by 2 bases, the J end by 2 bases, with 7 bases between. CDR3 sequence: CASSERVSKNIQYF. CDR3 nucleotide sequence: TGTGCCAGCAGTGAAAGAGTCTCCAAAAACATTCAGTACTTC.

This clone showed up just once. The chain employs TRBV18 and TRBJ1-6; 7 bases are a match to TRBD1. J lost 10 bases, V lost 3 bases, and 15 bases had no gene match. The germline CDR1 and CDR2 sequences are KGHSH and LQKENI. CDR3 size: 17 residues. This chain's CDR3 is CASSPKAPGQPRSPLHF. Written as DNA, the CDR3 is TGTGCCAGCTCACCTAAAGCCCCGGGACAGCCAAGGTCACCCCTCCACTTT.

The chain recombines TRBV12-3 or TRBV12-4 with TRBJ2-7; TRBD2 might be the D (6 bases). The CDR3 totals 13 residues. V was pared by 3 bases and J by 6 bases, with 12 bases between. The CDR3: CASSFGGSSEQYF. CDR3 bases: TGTGCCAGCAGTTTCGGGGGTTCGAGCGAGCAGTACTTC.

This clone was seen just once. V is TRBV24-1 and J is TRBJ1-5; 8 bases fit TRBD1. CDR1 is KGHDR and CDR2 is SFDVKD in the germline V gene. Trimming removed 4 bases from V and 2 bases from J; junction bases left unmatched: 6. This CDR3 is 16 amino acids long. The CDR3: CATSDPTGDGNQPQHF. Here the CDR3 DNA reads TGTGCCACCAGTGACCCGACAGGGGATGGCAATCAGCCCCAGCATTTT.

This chain connects TRBV7-8 to TRBJ1-1; 9 nucleotides line up with TRBD1. With V trimmed by 5 bases and J by 1 base, 8 bases remained unmatched. This CDR3 comprises 16 residues. CDR1 and CDR2 from the germline V gene are SGHVS and FQNEAQ. The CDR3 DNA follows: TGTGCCAGCAGCGCCGGGACAGGGTTCCCGAACACTGAAGCTTTCTTT. It codes for CASSAGTGFPNTEAFF.

The rearrangement uses TRBV13 and TRBJ2-7; TRBD1 agrees at 9 bases. The CDR3 spans 14 residues. Germline lookup yields CDR1 PRHDT and CDR2 FYEKMQ (reference sequence). The junction had 4 bases not matched to a gene; V was cut back by 0 bases and J by 7 bases. CDR3 sequence (DNA): TGTGCCAGCAGCTTAGGTTGGGGGACAGGGGAGCAGTACTTC. Protein product: CASSLGWGTGEQYF.

The V call is TRBV10-3, the J call TRBJ2-3; 11 bases map to TRBD2. V gave up 11 bases and J gave up 6 bases; unmatched junction bases: 7. Germline assignment: CDR1 ENHRY and CDR2 SYGVKD. The CDR3 has 13 amino acids. CDR3 region: CASTSGAWDTQYF. The CDR3 bases are TGTGCCTCGACTAGCGGGGCTTGGGATACGCAGTATTTT.

The J gene is TRBJ1-5, the V gene TRBV9; TRBD1 might be the D (6 bases). The CDR3 has 14 amino acids. V lost 0 bases, J lost 6 bases, and 10 bases lay in between. Germline V CDR1 and CDR2: SGDLS, YYNGEE. CDR3 protein: CASSVEGGAQPQHF. The CDR3 region has the DNA TGTGCCAGCAGCGTAGAAGGGGGTGCTCAGCCCCAGCATTTT.

This clone appeared a single time. The chain joins TRBV5-5 to TRBJ2-2; D gene uncertain. Trimming shortened V by 7 bases and J by 4 bases, and 20 bases separated the two germline ends. CDR3 length: 16 residues. Germline V CDR1 and CDR2: SGHKS, YYEKEE (reference sequence). CDR3 sequence reads: CASQQLTSPGTGELFF. The DNA for the CDR3 is TGTGCCAGCCAGCAGTTGACAAGCCCAGGCACCGGGGAGCTGTTTTTT.

This chain joins TRBV7-6 and TRBJ2-7; no clear D gene. V lost 5 bases and J 4 bases, leaving 12 bases between the germline ends. CDR1 SGHVS and CDR2 FNYEAQ come from the germline V gene. This CDR3 is built from 13 residues. CDR3 coding DNA: TGTGCCAGCAGCCCGCCCGGTCTATACGAGCAGTACTTC. Its protein product is CASSPPGLYEQYF. Combining the CDR3 with reference TRBV7-6 and TRBJ2-7 gives the whole variable domain GAGVSQSPRYKVTKRGQDVALRCDPISGHVSLYWYRQALGQGPEFLTYFNYEAQQDKSGLPNDRFSAERPEGSISTLTIQRTEQRDSAMYRCASSPPGLYEQYFGPGTRLTVT.

The chain recombines TRBV11-2 with TRBJ2-2; D is uncertain. The ends were cut back, 4 bases at V and 7 bases at J, with 10 bases in the middle. The V gene's germline CDR1 is SGHAT and CDR2 FQNNGV. This CDR3 region has 13 residues. DNA for the CDR3: TGTGCCAGCAGCTCCGCCGGCGGCGGGGAGCTGTTTTTT. This translates into CASSSAGGGELFF. The full variable domain, in which reference TRBV11-2 and TRBJ2-2 provide the parts outside the CDR3, is EAGVAQSPRYKIIEKRQSVAFWCNPISGHATLYWYQQILGQGPKLLIQFQNNGVVDDSQLPKDRFSAERLKGVDSTLKIQPAKLEDSAVYLCASSSAGGGELFFGEGSRLTVL.

The chain couples TRBV7-9 to TRBJ2-5; TRBD1 might be the D (6 bases). Germline values: CDR1 SEHNR, CDR2 FQNEAQ (reference sequence). Trimming pared 7 bases from V and 2 bases from J, leaving 14 bases between. The CDR3 runs to 14 residues. The CDR3 loop reads CASKSRQDQETQYF. The CDR3 DNA is TGTGCCAGCAAATCGCGACAGGATCAAGAGACCCAGTACTTC.

The chain couples TRBV11-2 to TRBJ2-5, with a weak D call TRBD1 (6 bases). V lost 6 bases and J 4 bases, leaving 12 bases between the germline ends. From germline, CDR1 is SGHAT and CDR2 FQNNGV. This CDR3 comprises 13 residues. This chain's CDR3 is CASSPQGLETQYF. CDR3 DNA sequence: TGTGCCAGCAGTCCACAGGGTTTAGAGACCCAGTACTTC.

The chain combines TRBV5-4 with TRBJ2-7, with 7 positions matching TRBD2. CDR1 SGHNT and CDR2 YYREEE come from the germline V gene (reference sequence). The CDR3 runs 15 residues. With 0 bases clipped from V and 5 bases from J, the junction kept 8 bases outside the gene matches. CDR3 loop: CASSLGGGSSHEQYF. In DNA form, the CDR3 reads TGTGCCAGCAGCTTGGGCGGGGGATCTTCCCACGAGCAGTACTTC.